Below, 8 T cell receptor beta chains from the same sample are listed, as sequenced in a study of T cell responses to AZD1222 COVID-19 vaccine. Clones were read by immunoSEQ multiplex PCR, and TCRdb kept only the in-frame ones, dropping some. Of about 140,000 clones listed, approximately 91% are singletons. Specimen: peripheral blood, collected on day 0 of AZD1222 vaccination. The receptors were gathered from an adult in good health.

The chain links TRBV7-3 to TRBJ2-2; 11 positions match TRBD1. V shed 5 bases, J shed 13 bases, and the junction held 3 bases outside the gene matches. Germline CDR1 reads SGHTA; CDR2 reads FQGTGA. CDR3 size: 12 residues. This CDR3 is CASSPDRGRLFF. CDR3 in DNA: TGTGCCAGCAGCCCGGACAGGGGGCGGCTGTTTTTT.

The chain employs TRBV5-1 and TRBJ1-2, with D possibly TRBD1 on 5 matching bases. Trimming took off 6 bases at V and 3 bases at J, with 18 bases between the two ends. The CDR3 spans 15 residues. Germline values: CDR1 SGHRS, CDR2 YFSETQ. The CDR3 bases are TGCGCCAGCAACGCGGGGACGGGCGAAGACTATGGCTACACCTTC. Its protein product is CASNAGTGEDYGYTF.

The rearrangement joins TRBV5-1 to TRBJ1-4, with D maybe TRBD1 (5 bases). The CDR3 consists of 16 residues. Germline-derived CDR1 and CDR2 are SGHRS and YFSETQ. V was cut by 0 bases and J by 7 bases, with 16 bases left in between. The CDR3 nucleotides read TGCGCCAGCAGCTTGGCTTCCTCGGGGGTCGGTGAAAAACTGTTTTTT. This sequence encodes CASSLASSGVGEKLFF. Together with reference TRBV5-1 and TRBJ1-4, the CDR3 gives the full variable domain: KAGVTQTPRYLIKTRGQQVTLSCSPISGHRSVSWYQQTPGQGLQFLFEYFSETQRNKGNFPGRFSGRQFSNSRSEMNVSTLELGDSALYLCASSLASSGVGEKLFFGSGTQLSVL.

V and J are TRBV7-8 and TRBJ2-3; D unresolved. V was clipped by 1 base and J by 1 base, with 12 bases between them. The CDR3 has 16 residues. Germline CDR1 and CDR2: SGHVS and FQNEAQ. CDR3 coding DNA: TGTGCCAGCAGCTTAGAAGGGCGTTTAGGCACAGATACGCAGTATTTT. Translating gives CASSLEGRLGTDTQYF.

CDR3 loop: CASSVLQGPGQPQHF. The CDR3 coding sequence is TGTGCCAGCAGCGTCCTACAGGGCCCGGGGCAGCCCCAGCATTTT. The V call is TRBV7-2, the J call TRBJ1-5; the D gene is possibly TRBD1 (6 bases). Trimming pared 5 bases from V and 7 bases from J, leaving 18 bases between. There are 15 residues in the CDR3. The germline V gene encodes CDR1 SGHTA and CDR2 FQGNSA. The whole variable domain, filled in from reference TRBV7-2 and TRBJ1-5, reads GAGVSQSPSNKVTEKGKDVELRCDPISGHTALYWYRQSLGQGLEFLIYFQGNSAPDKSGLPSDRFSAERTGGSVSTLTIQRTQQEDSAVYLCASSVLQGPGQPQHFGDGTRLSIL.

This chain uses TRBV5-6 with TRBJ2-7; 11 bases match TRBD2. Germline trimming cut 2 bases from V and 3 bases from J; bases unmatched to any gene: 1. The CDR3 spans 14 residues. In germline, CDR1 is SGHDT, CDR2 YYEEEE. CDR3 region: CASSFGTSGYEQYF. The CDR3, as DNA: TGTGCCAGCAGCTTCGGGACTAGCGGCTACGAGCAGTACTTC.

The rearrangement links TRBV9 to TRBJ2-5; D remains ambiguous. The CDR3 is made up of 13 amino acids. CDR1 and CDR2 from the germline V gene are SGDLS and YYNGEE. V gave up 4 bases and J gave up 1 base, with 8 bases separating them. CDR3 protein: CASSRDAQETQYF. In DNA form, the CDR3 reads TGTGCCAGCAGCCGAGACGCCCAAGAGACCCAGTACTTC.

The V gene is TRBV7-2, the J gene TRBJ1-5; TRBD1 might be the D (5 bases). Germline CDR1 and CDR2: SGHTA and FQGNSA. The CDR3 covers 17 residues. V lost 0 bases, J lost 0 bases, and 12 bases lay in between. CDR3 sequence (DNA): TGTGCCAGCAGCTTAGCGGCGACAGAATATAGCAATCAGCCCCAGCATTTT. It translates to CASSLAATEYSNQPQHF.